This T cell receptor beta chain originates from a study of beta chain features in type 1 diabetes. A heparinised blood draw that averaged about 120 mL was obtained once from each donor. Sorting based on CD45RO/CCR7/CD25/CD127/CD95/CD27 separated CD4+ naive, central memory, regulatory and stem cell-like memory cells. The V and J ends lost 3 bases and 3 bases respectively, with 11 bases between them. Germline lookup yields CDR1 KGHSH and CDR2 LQKENI. This CDR3 is built from 14 residues. Broader study findings: Using cDNA template may skew counts toward highly expressing activated cells. For Type 1 diabetes patients, all four CD4+ subsets carried TCRB CDR3s that were moderately but significantly shorter.

About this clone itself: Its antigen is undetermined.

Expressed TCRB transcripts were sequenced, since all the RNA that had been isolated was reverse transcribed. Sequenced by immunoSEQ multiplex PCR; TCRdb stores in-frame clones only, minus some. This sample yields approximately 200,000 clones, of which around 9.6% are seen a single time; approximately 0.03% belongs to the top ten. This TCR was sampled from a woman aged 18-35 years in good health. The chain combines TRBV18 with TRBJ1-2; D is possibly TRBD1 (6 bases). The sequenced sample consisted of naive CD4+ T cells from blood. As DNA, the CDR3 is TGTGCCAGCTCACCGGGGGGGCGAGACTATGGCTACACCTTC. Its translation is CASSPGGRDYGYTF.